The 26 T cell receptor beta chains in this list originate from one sample, sequenced in a study of T cells in Graves' hyperthyroidism and ophthalmopathy. RNA transcripts gave rise to amplified TCR beta CDR3 regions. First-round RT-PCR with HTBI primers amplified the TCR CDR3 region. TCRdb re-called the multiplex PCR reads with MiXCR, one entry per CDR3 protein. The profile covers 300,000 to 450,000 distinct CDR3 sequences, with about 25% appearing a single time and less than 85% taken by the ten largest. What was sequenced was blood. These receptors originate from a man aged 45-60 years with Graves' hyperthyroidism.

This clonotype was detected a few times. This chain uses TRBV30 with TRBJ1-6; the match to TRBD1 covers 10 bases. The CDR3 sequence is 16 residues long. Trimming took 6 bases from V and 10 from J; bases not matched to a gene: 15. Germline loops: CDR1 GTSNPN, CDR2 SVGIG (reference sequence). The CDR3, as DNA: TGTGCCTGCGCCTTCCCCGGGACAGGGGATCGGTCACCCCTCCACTTT. Translated: CACAFPGTGDRSPLHF. Drawing the rest from reference TRBV30 and TRBJ1-6, the complete variable domain is SQTIHQWPATLVQPVGSPLSLECTVEGTSNPNLYWYRQAAGRGLQLLFYSVGIGQISSEVPQNLSASRPQDRQFILSSKKLLLSDSGFYLCACAFPGTGDRSPLHFGNGTRLTVT.

This clonotype has a handful of counts. Here the CDR3 reads CSVAGTSGSERNNEQFF. CDR3 in DNA: TGCAGCGTTGCCGGGACTAGCGGGAGCGAGCGGAACAATGAGCAGTTCTTC. V usage is TRBV29-1 and J usage is TRBJ2-1, with 14 bases fitting TRBD2. V lost 4 bases and J lost 5; bases outside the gene matches: 10. Germline values: CDR1 SQVTM, CDR2 ANQGSEA. The CDR3 extends over 17 amino acids.

V gene TRBV24-1 combines with J gene TRBJ2-3; D gene unclear. Between the trimmed V and J ends, which lost 2 bases and 2 bases, there was a span of 13 bases. CDR3 size: 16 residues. From germline, CDR1 is KGHDR and CDR2 SFDVKD. The CDR3 reads CATSDSRLVLTDTQYF. The CDR3 nucleotides read TGTGCCACCAGTGATTCGCGCCTAGTCCTCACAGATACGCAGTATTTT.

V gene TRBV14 combines with J gene TRBJ2-1, with D maybe TRBD2 (6 bases). Germline V gene sequence: CDR1 SGHDN, CDR2 FVKESK. The CDR3 is 16 residues long. V dropped 1 base and J dropped 3 bases, with 13 bases sitting between them. DNA of the CDR3: TGTGCCAGCAGCCAAGTTTTCGGGAGAGGCTACAATGAGCAGTTCTTC. This gives the protein CASSQVFGRGYNEQFF.

The chain uses TRBV20-1 and TRBJ2-1, with 10 positions matching TRBD1. Per germline, CDR1 DFQATT and CDR2 SNEGSKA (reference sequence). This CDR3 spans 19 amino acids. V shed 5 bases and J 8 bases; nucleotides not matched to a gene: 24. CDR3: CSALEGTGDAPAEGHEQFF. The CDR3 region has the DNA TGCAGTGCTTTGGAAGGGACAGGGGACGCCCCCGCCGAAGGCCATGAGCAGTTCTTC.

The CDR3 sequence: CASSSTQTYGYTF. The CDR3 nucleotides are TGTGCCAGCAGTTCGACCCAGACATATGGCTACACCTTC. The chain has TRBV2 and TRBJ1-2, with no clear D. The CDR3 consists of 13 residues. Germline lookup yields CDR1 SNHLY and CDR2 FYNNEI. V was clipped by 5 bases and J by 5 bases, with 12 bases between them.

This clonotype came up a few times. V and J are TRBV9 and TRBJ1-2; 11 bases line up with TRBD1. J lost 8 bases, V lost 4 bases, and 7 bases had no gene match. The CDR3 runs to 14 residues. Germline CDR1 SGDLS, CDR2 YYNGEE. CDR3: CASSPRTGGRGYTF. The CDR3 nucleotides are TGTGCCAGCAGCCCCCGGACAGGGGGCAGGGGCTACACCTTC.

In this sample, this clonotype turned up many times. The gene calls are TRBV28 and TRBJ2-7, with D hard to call. The germline V gene encodes CDR1 MDHEN and CDR2 SYDVKM. V shed 3 bases and J shed 2 bases, with 20 bases lying between them. The CDR3 sequence is 17 residues long. The CDR3 protein is CASSLVSGQSIPYEQYF. Here the CDR3 DNA reads TGTGCCAGCAGTTTGGTCTCTGGGCAGTCAATACCCTACGAGCAGTACTTC.

Remarks on this clonotype: A junction end diverges from the germline sequence, so it may reflect a read error. The chain links TRBV7-2 to TRBJ2-3; 7 nucleotides match TRBD2. CDR1 SGHTA and CDR2 FQGNSA come from the germline V gene. The CDR3 contains 15 residues. The CDR3, as DNA: TGTGCCAGCAGCTTAGCGGCGGGAGAGGGAGATATGCAGTATTTT. Translating it yields CASSLAAGEGDMQYF.

Regarding this clonotype: A much larger clone is a single base away; this may be a read error. V gene TRBV29-1 combines with J gene TRBJ2-3, with a weak D call TRBD1 (5 bases). Trimming left V 6 bases short and J 6 bases short, with 13 bases between. Germline V gene lookup returns CDR1 SQVTM and CDR2 ANQGSEA. This CDR3 is 12 amino acids long. The chain's CDR3 is CSVSWGPDTQYF. CDR3 DNA sequence: TGCAGCGTCAGCTGGGGCCCGGATACGCAGTATTTT.

The rearrangement links TRBV7-3 to TRBJ2-2; maybe TRBD2 (6 bases). The CDR3 totals 15 residues. Trimming took off 0 bases at V and 7 bases at J, with 12 bases between the two ends. Germline V gene sequence: CDR1 SGHTA, CDR2 FQGTGA. CDR3 coding DNA: TGTGCCAGCAGCTTAACTAGCGGCGGGGACGGGGAGCTGTTTTTT. Translating it yields CASSLTSGGDGELFF.

The chain is built from TRBV6-1 and TRBJ2-3; TRBD2 agrees at 9 bases. This CDR3 spans 15 amino acids. Germline CDR1 is MNHNS and CDR2 is SASEGT. The junction had 5 bases not matched to a gene; V was cut back by 6 bases and J by 1 base. CDR3: CASRNSGSGTDTQYF. CDR3 bases: TGTGCCAGCAGAAATAGCGGGAGCGGCACAGATACGCAGTATTTT.

The chain is built from TRBV29-1 and TRBJ1-1; 12 nucleotides agree with TRBD1. The CDR3 has 16 amino acids. After removal of 6 bases from V and 0 bases from J, the junction contained 8 bases not matched to a gene. CDR1 SQVTM and CDR2 ANQGSEA come from the germline V gene. The CDR3: CSVRDRGRLMNTEAFF. The CDR3 nucleotides read TGCAGCGTCCGGGACAGGGGGCGGTTAATGAACACTGAAGCTTTCTTT.

This clonotype was found a few times. This chain links TRBV11-1 with TRBJ1-1; 7 bases match TRBD1. V lost 2 bases, J lost 10 bases, and 4 bases stayed unmatched. The germline CDR1 and CDR2 sequences are SGHAT and FQDESV (reference sequence). The CDR3 length is 12 residues. CDR3 loop: CASSLSDRRAFF. The CDR3 DNA follows: TGTGCCAGCAGCTTATCGGACAGGCGAGCTTTCTTT.

The chain carries TRBV6-1 and TRBJ1-2; D ambiguous. Trimming removed 8 bases from V and 5 bases from J, with 18 bases in between. CDR3 length: 14 residues. Germline values: CDR1 MNHNS, CDR2 SASEGT. CDR3 residues: CASQRATHKYGYTF. CDR3 DNA sequence: TGTGCCAGCCAAAGGGCGACTCACAAATATGGCTACACCTTC.

The sample holds a few counts of this clonotype. The rearrangement joins TRBV28 to TRBJ1-5; D is unclear. The germline V gene has CDR1 MDHEN and CDR2 SYDVKM. Deletions cut 3 bases from V and 6 bases from J, with 18 bases between. The CDR3 extends over 16 amino acids. CDR3 sequence: CASSFVGKVETQPQHF. CDR3 DNA sequence: TGTGCCAGCAGTTTTGTCGGGAAAGTTGAAACTCAGCCCCAGCATTTT.

The CDR3 region has the DNA TGTGCCAGCAGCTTTCCGCCCATCCGGACTAACGATCGCAATGAGCAGTTCTTC. Translated: CASSFPPIRTNDRNEQFF. The chain joins TRBV5-6 to TRBJ2-1; the D gene is possibly TRBD2 (6 bases). Per germline, CDR1 SGHDT and CDR2 YYEEEE. Trimming pared 2 bases from V and 6 bases from J, leaving 24 bases between. The CDR3 runs to 18 residues.

This clonotype has a handful of counts. The CDR3 region is CSARAGTGAHEQYF. CDR3 DNA sequence: TGCAGTGCTAGAGCCGGGACAGGGGCTCACGAGCAGTACTTC. The chain has TRBV20-1 and TRBJ2-7; 10 nucleotides align to TRBD1. Germline lookup yields CDR1 DFQATT and CDR2 SNEGSKA (reference sequence). The trim removed 1 base at V and 5 bases at J, leaving 5 bases unmatched. This CDR3 is 14 amino acids long.

This clonotype appeared a few times. This rearrangement joins TRBV9 to TRBJ2-1, with D perhaps assigned TRBD1 or TRBD2 (6 bases each). CDR1 is SGDLS, CDR2 YYNGEE, per germline. The germline V and J ends were trimmed by 0 bases and 5 bases, with 15 bases remaining between them. CDR3 length: 16 residues. Here the CDR3 DNA reads TGTGCCAGCAGCGTAGAGGGGGGTTTTGGTAACAATGAGCAGTTCTTC. It codes for CASSVEGGFGNNEQFF. Looking up the rest from reference TRBV9 and TRBJ2-1 gives the full variable domain: DSGVTQTPKHLITATGQRVTLRCSPRSGDLSVYWYQQSLDQGLQFLIQYYNGEERAKGNILERFSAQQFPDLHSELNLSSLELGDSALYFCASSVEGGFGNNEQFFGPGTRLTVL.

Details on this clonotype: A much more abundant neighbour one base away suggests this may be a read error. The chain uses TRBV3-1 and TRBJ1-3, with TRBD1 as a possible D gene (5 bases). Germline V gene sequence: CDR1 LGHDT, CDR2 YNNKEL (reference sequence). This CDR3 contains 16 residues. DNA of the CDR3: TGTGCCAGCAGCCAAGAGGCAGGGAGCTCTGGAAACGCCATATATTTT. Amino acids: CASSQEAGSSGNAIYF. The variable domain in full, completed from reference TRBV3-1 and TRBJ1-3, reads DTAVSQTPKYLVTQMGNDKSIKCEQNLGHDTMYWYKQDSKKFLKIMFSYNNKELIINETVPNRFSPKSPDKAHLNLHINSLELGDSAVYFCASSQEAGSSGNAIYFGEGSWLTVV.

This chain's CDR3 is CASSLVGTSGAEAFF. The CDR3 DNA is TGTGCCAGCAGCCTGGTTGGGACATCCGGGGCTGAAGCTTTCTTT. The chain couples TRBV7-3 to TRBJ1-1, with D possibly being TRBD1 (6 bases). This CDR3 contains 15 residues. V lost 5 bases to trimming and J lost 6 bases, with 19 bases between them. Germline lookup yields CDR1 SGHTA and CDR2 FQGTGA.

This sequence joins TRBV3-1 and TRBJ2-1; 9 nucleotides match TRBD1. CDR3 size: 15 residues. Losses at the gene ends were 5 bases for V and 8 bases for J; bases not matched to a gene: 10. Germline CDR1 and CDR2: LGHDT and YNNKEL (reference sequence). CDR3 protein: CASSKTGTGLHEQFF. The CDR3 DNA reads as TGTGCCAGCAGCAAAACCGGGACAGGGTTACATGAGCAGTTCTTC.

This clonotype was seen more than once but under ten times. V is TRBV2 and J is TRBJ2-2, with TRBD1 identical over 8 bases. V was clipped by 8 bases and J by 7 bases; unmatched bases: 12. The V gene's germline CDR1 is SNHLY and CDR2 FYNNEI. The CDR3 sequence is 15 residues long. DNA for the CDR3: TGTGCCAGCCGGCGTACCGGACAGGGCGGCGGGGAGCTGTTTTTT. Its translation is CASRRTGQGGGELFF. Together with reference TRBV2 and TRBJ2-2, the CDR3 gives the full variable domain: EPEVTQTPSHQVTQMGQEVILRCVPISNHLYFYWYRQILGQKVEFLVSFYNNEISEKSEIFDDQFSVERPDGSNFTLKIRSTKLEDSAMYFCASRRTGQGGGELFFGEGSRLTVL.

The sample holds a few counts of this clonotype. The rearrangement joins TRBV6-1 to TRBJ1-4; TRBD1 agrees at 9 bases. The ends lost 4 bases at V and 0 bases at J; junction bases unmatched: 3. The length of the CDR3 is 16 residues. In germline, CDR1 is MNHNS, CDR2 SASEGT. CDR3 sequence: CASSVHRGPTNEKLFF. The CDR3 nucleotides are TGTGCCAGCAGTGTCCACAGGGGGCCAACTAATGAAAAACTGTTTTTT.

This clonotype was found many times. V is TRBV28 and J is TRBJ2-5; 7 bases are a match to TRBD1. CDR1 and CDR2 (germline): MDHEN, SYDVKM. The CDR3 consists of 13 residues. The trim removed 6 bases at V and 0 bases at J, leaving 1 base unmatched. The CDR3 sequence is CASRDRDQETQYF. The CDR3 nucleotides are TGTGCCAGCAGAGACAGGGACCAAGAGACCCAGTACTTC.

The rearrangement joins TRBV20-1 to TRBJ2-3, with 11 nucleotides matching TRBD2. This CDR3 is 15 amino acids long. CDR1 and CDR2 (germline): DFQATT, SNEGSKA (reference sequence). Trimming removed 0 bases from V and 4 bases from J; junction bases left unmatched: 3. Here the CDR3 DNA reads TGCAGTGCTAGAGAGGTAGCGGGAGGGGCAGATACGCAGTATTTT. This sequence encodes CSAREVAGGADTQYF.